Below, one T cell receptor beta chain is given with its context. Its antigen is unknown. The CDR3 is made up of 14 amino acids. With 1 base clipped from V and 3 bases from J, the junction kept 3 bases outside the gene matches. The germline CDR1 and CDR2 sequences are DFQATT and SNEGSKA (reference sequence). Treatment given: roughly ten-day PBMC culture with coronavirus spike peptide pools or control peptides (ViraFEST assay). This specimen belongs to a study of vaccination and CD4 T cells after COVID-19. Looking at the study overall: Collection of post-vaccine samples followed dose two by a median about 72 days, spanning a range of 14 to 241. Overlapping spike pools from SARS-CoV-2 and HCoV-NL63, HCoV-OC43 and HCoV-229E served as culture stimuli. Regarding the study as a whole: In convalescent patients, 304 of 307 vaccine-specific clones were spike mono-reactive.

Sequencing of DNA taken from cultured CD4+ T cells relied on the Oncomine TCR Beta short-read assay. Scientists extracted genomic DNA from CD4+ T cells grown in culture. TCRdb re-derived calls from the PCR reads in MiXCR, one entry per CDR3 protein. The sample lists about 20,000 distinct CDR3 sequences, approximately 22% seen once, with approximately 8.6% in the top ten. The chain carries TRBV20-1 and TRBJ2-3; 8 positions agree with TRBD1. Sequencing used cultured CD4+ T cells from blood. This clonotype originated in a human donor with COVID-19. The CDR3 region has the DNA TGCAGTGCTAGAGGACAGGGGAAGACAGATACGCAGTATTTT. Translation gives CSARGQGKTDTQYF.